This T cell receptor beta chain was documented in a study of glioma-infiltrating T cells. Study-level findings and limits: Above-expected tissue-blood divergence occurred in all gliomas, most in low-grade ones. Only very few CDR3 sequences appeared in both tissue and blood.

This CDR3 has 14 residues. The junction had 6 bases not matched to a gene; V was cut back by 6 bases and J by 6 bases. Germline-derived CDR1 and CDR2 are MDHEN and SYDVKM. Ten or more counts support this clonotype. Its antigen is unidentified. The iRepertoire nested amplicon-rescue multiplex PCR amplified TCR alpha and beta CDR3s from RNA. For one-step reverse transcription and amplification, 100-400 ng of tissue mRNA or PBMC total RNA was used. TCRdb processed the multiplex PCR reads anew with MiXCR; each CDR3 protein has one entry. The table lists over 90,000 distinct CDR3 sequences, under 30% of them singletons.

The sequence was collected from a human donor with low-grade glioma or glioblastoma, undergoing nonglioma brain surgery, or in good health (not recorded which). Sequencing was performed on glioma tissue, nonneoplastic brain tissue, or PBMCs (not recorded which). The rearrangement uses TRBV28 and TRBJ1-5, with 9 bases identical to TRBD1. CDR3 in DNA: TGTGCCAGCAGACCCGGGACAGGGTCTCAGCCCCAGCATTTT. Amino acid sequence: CASRPGTGSQPQHF.